What follows is one T cell receptor (beta chain) and its context. Its specificity is unknown. The sample comes from a study of OX40 agonist ivuxolimab in advanced cancers. Here immunoSEQ multiplex PCR was the method, and the copy in TCRdb shows in-frame clones only, minus some. The sample has about 78,000 clones; around 91% are singletons. Study-level points and caveats: Circulating CD4+ and CD8+ T cells showed clonal expansion by week 6 at 0.1 to 3.0 mg/kg. More expanded clones were seen, on average, in CD8+ T cells than in CD4+.

The clonotype comes from an adult with an advanced solid tumor such as melanoma, head and neck, liver or kidney cancer. This sample comprised CD4+ or CD8+ T cells sorted from blood, obtained in a trial of the OX40 agonist ivuxolimab.

Here the CDR3 DNA reads TGTGCCAGCAGCGTAGAGGAGGGCGAGGGAGAGACCCAGTACTTC. Its translation is CASSVEEGEGETQYF. The chain combines TRBV9 with TRBJ2-5; D perhaps matches TRBD2 (6 bases). Trimming took off 0 bases at V and 4 bases at J, with 13 bases between the two ends. The germline gives CDR1 SGDLS, CDR2 YYNGEE. The CDR3 totals 15 residues. The entire variable domain, with the rest obtained from reference TRBV9 and TRBJ2-5, is as follows: DSGVTQTPKHLITATGQRVTLRCSPRSGDLSVYWYQQSLDQGLQFLIQYYNGEERAKGNILERFSAQQFPDLHSELNLSSLELGDSALYFCASSVEEGEGETQYFGPGTRLLVL.